The clone carrying this TCR beta chain was observed a handful of times. The antigen is not known. TCRdb processed the multiplex PCR reads anew with MiXCR; each CDR3 protein has one entry. Among about 130,000 distinct CDR3 sequences, 21% were seen once, and the ten largest hold 2% to 2.5%. Germline assignment: CDR1 MNHEY and CDR2 SVGAGI. Trimming at V came to 6 bases and at J to 5 bases, leaving 11 bases not matched to a gene. The CDR3 spans 15 residues. The data are from a study of breast tumors, draining lymph nodes, adjacent tissues. Study-wide results and limits: Data only fit, rather than demonstrated, lymph node origin of most tumor T cells.

Axillary draining lymph nodes of breast cancer patients supplied the node samples. The chain recombines TRBV6-5 with TRBJ2-5; 8 positions match TRBD1. The receptor was derived from a female donor with breast cancer. Some clones in this sample may be carry-over from other donors' samples. Sequenced sample: axillary lymph node tissue. The CDR3 protein is CASRPHETGAETQYF. CDR3 coding DNA: TGTGCCAGCAGACCCCACGAGACAGGGGCCGAGACCCAGTACTTC.